A selection of T cell receptor beta chains follows, all from one sample in a study of T cells in Graves' hyperthyroidism and ophthalmopathy. TCRdb re-called the multiplex PCR reads through MiXCR, storing one row per CDR3 protein. The sample lists about 640,000 distinct CDR3 sequences, roughly 20% seen once, with roughly a third in the top ten. Sequenced: blood. Receptors originate from a man aged 25 to 45 with Graves' ophthalmopathy. Each CDR3 is given with its conserved first and last residue. The D gene is left open where the match is weak. Not all rows give a size; the values are once, few, many and, for expanded clones, a class.

D: TRBD1
size: few
J: TRBJ2-7
V: TRBV7-9
CDR3: CASSLDRGHEQYF
DNA: TGTGCCAGCAGCTTAGACAGGGGGCACGAGCAGTACTTC

D: TRBD2
size: few
J: TRBJ2-5
V: TRBV5-5
CDR3: CASSTGLAGNQETQYF
DNA: TGTGCCAGCAGCACGGGACTAGCGGGTAACCAAGAGACCCAGTACTTC

D: TRBD1
size: NA
J: TRBJ1-2
V: TRBV28
CDR3: CASSNSPGTGLGYTF
DNA: TGTGCCAGCAGTAACTCTCCCGGGACAGGCCTTGGCTACACCTTC

D: TRBD1
size: NA
J: TRBJ2-1
V: TRBV6-2/TRBV6-3
CDR3: CASSRQGVGEQFF
DNA: TGTGCCAGCAGTCGACAGGGGGTAGGTGAGCAGTTCTTC

D: NA
size: few
J: TRBJ2-1
V: TRBV12-3/TRBV12-4
CDR3: CASRLDRAQFF
DNA: TGTGCCAGCAGACTTGACAGAGCCCAGTTCTTC

D: NA
size: many
J: TRBJ1-1
V: TRBV18
CDR3: CASSPYPIDIVTEAFF
DNA: TGTGCCAGCTCACCATACCCCATAGATATAGTCACTGAAGCTTTCTTT

D: NA
size: NA
J: TRBJ2-1
V: TRBV27
CDR3: CASTLSGVSNEQFF
DNA: TGTGCCAGCACCTTGAGCGGTGTCTCCAATGAGCAGTTCTTC

D: TRBD2
size: NA
J: TRBJ2-5
V: TRBV7-2
CDR3: CASSGTETQYF
DNA: TGTGCCAGTAGCGGGACGGAGACCCAGTACTTC

D: NA
size: NA
J: TRBJ2-7
V: TRBV19
CDR3: CASSRDSLIEQYF
DNA: TGTGCCAGTAGTCGGGACTCTCTGATCGAGCAGTACTTC

D: NA
size: few
J: TRBJ2-1
V: TRBV6-2/TRBV6-3
CDR3: CASRNAGVGEQFF
DNA: TGTGCCAGCAGAAACGCCGGGGTGGGTGAGCAGTTCTTC

D: NA
size: few
J: TRBJ2-7
V: TRBV7-9
CDR3: CASSPGWFDEQYF
DNA: TGTGCCAGCAGCCCAGGGTGGTTCGACGAGCAGTACTTC

D: NA
size: NA
J: TRBJ2-2
V: TRBV3-1
CDR3: CASSQEGVSRVGTGELFF
DNA: TGTGCCAGCAGCCAAGAAGGGGTATCCAGGGTCGGCACCGGGGAGCTGTTTTTT

D: NA
size: NA
J: TRBJ2-7
V: TRBV5-1
CDR3: CASSEQGTTYEQYF
DNA: TGCGCCAGCAGTGAGCAGGGTACAACCTACGAGCAGTACTTC

D: NA
size: few
J: TRBJ1-5
V: TRBV20-1
CDR3: CSGRGGSQPQHF
DNA: TGCAGTGGTAGGGGTGGGAGTCAGCCCCAGCATTTT

D: TRBD1
size: NA
J: TRBJ2-2
V: TRBV5-1
CDR3: CASSFFGTGETGELFF
DNA: TGCGCCAGCAGCTTCTTCGGGACAGGTGAAACCGGGGAGCTGTTTTTT

D: TRBD2
size: few
J: TRBJ2-7
V: TRBV5-1
CDR3: CASSLREGRYEQYF
DNA: TGCGCCAGCAGCTTGAGGGAGGGAAGATACGAGCAGTACTTC

D: NA
size: NA
J: TRBJ1-2
V: TRBV20-1
CDR3: CSARDRYRDGYTF
DNA: TGCAGTGCTAGAGACCGATACAGGGATGGCTACACCTTC

D: TRBD2
size: NA
J: TRBJ2-1
V: TRBV24-1
CDR3: CATSDSGLADQSSYNEQFF
DNA: TGTGCCACCAGTGACTCCGGACTAGCGGATCAAAGCTCCTACAATGAGCAGTTCTTC

D: NA
size: many
J: TRBJ2-2
V: TRBV24-1
CDR3: CATSDFPGELFF
DNA: TGTGCCACCAGTGATTTCCCCGGGGAGCTGTTTTTT

D: NA
size: few
J: TRBJ2-5
V: TRBV7-2
CDR3: CASSTTRYWETQYF
DNA: TGTGCCAGCAGTACTACTAGATATTGGGAGACCCAGTACTTC

D: NA
size: NA
J: TRBJ2-7
V: TRBV2
CDR3: CASSAQGKVSGQYF
DNA: TGTGCCAGCAGTGCTCAGGGGAAAGTCTCTGGGCAGTACTTC

D: TRBD2
size: NA
J: TRBJ2-5
V: TRBV6-1
CDR3: CASSSGGPEETQYF
DNA: TGTGCCAGCAGTAGCGGGGGGCCGGAGGAGACCCAGTACTTC

D: NA
size: NA
J: TRBJ2-3
V: TRBV5-1
CDR3: CASSLIGGSSTDTQYF
DNA: TGCGCCAGCAGTTTAATCGGGGGATCTAGCACAGATACGCAGTATTTT

D: TRBD1
size: few
J: TRBJ1-5
V: TRBV4-1
CDR3: CASSRIQGLDQPQHF
DNA: TGCGCCAGCAGCCGAATACAGGGGCTGGATCAGCCCCAGCATTTT

D: TRBD1
size: NA
J: TRBJ1-1
V: TRBV25-1
CDR3: CASLGQQNTEAFF
DNA: TGTGCCAGCCTGGGACAGCAGAACACTGAAGCTTTCTTT

D: NA
size: few
J: TRBJ2-5
V: TRBV27
CDR3: CASSLSQGGEETQYF
DNA: TGTGCCAGCAGTTTATCACAGGGGGGGGAAGAGACCCAGTACTTC

D: TRBD2
size: many
J: TRBJ2-7
V: TRBV30
CDR3: CAWSVRLAGDPYEQYF
DNA: TGTGCCTGGAGTGTACGTTTAGCGGGAGATCCCTACGAGCAGTACTTC

D: TRBD2
size: NA
J: TRBJ2-1
V: TRBV5-1
CDR3: CASSRAGAIYNEQFF
DNA: TGCGCCAGCAGCCGAGCGGGAGCGATCTACAATGAGCAGTTCTTC

D: TRBD1
size: few
J: TRBJ1-2
V: TRBV24-1
CDR3: CATSERDRVDGYTF
DNA: TGTGCCACCAGTGAACGCGACAGGGTAGATGGCTACACCTTC

D: TRBD1
size: few
J: TRBJ2-5
V: TRBV4-3
CDR3: CASSQDLDREETQYF
DNA: TGCGCCAGCAGCCAAGACCTTGACAGGGAAGAGACCCAGTACTTC

D: NA
size: many
J: TRBJ1-1
V: TRBV20-1
CDR3: CSARPRGGTVLDTEAFF
DNA: TGCAGTGCTAGGCCGAGGGGAGGGACCGTTCTGGACACTGAAGCTTTCTTT